This T cell receptor beta chain was observed in a study of cytomegalovirus exposure and HLA in healthy donors. At sampling all donors were nominally healthy, likely with unrecorded immune exposures. Notes on the study in general: As was reported, the classifier diagnosed cytomegalovirus status with high specificity and sensitivity. TCR beta sequences reportedly predicted most subjects' HLA-A and HLA-B alleles accurately. Some highly shared sequence variants likely arose as a pipeline artifact.

V was pared by 2 bases and J by 0 bases, with 7 bases between. CDR1 and CDR2 from the germline V gene are SGHTA and FQGNSA. CDR3 length equals 14 residues. Primers included in the PCR were 60 Vbeta and 13 Jbeta primers. The repertoire was sequenced with immunoSEQ multiplex PCR; TCRdb's copy has only in-frame clones and lacks some. This sample has about 150,000 clones, with around 78% found just once. Notes on this clone: Its antigen is currently unknown.

Material for sequencing was PBMCs. The TCR was taken from a woman between 40 and 55 years old in good health and CMV-seropositive. The J gene is TRBJ1-2, the V gene TRBV7-2; D is undetermined. The CDR3 region is CASSLSTANYGYTF. The DNA of the CDR3 is TGTGCCAGCAGCTTATCAACAGCTAACTATGGCTACACCTTC. The full variable domain, rest sourced from reference TRBV7-2 and TRBJ1-2, is GAGVSQSPSNKVTEKGKDVELRCDPISGHTALYWYRQSLGQGLEFLIYFQGNSAPDKSGLPSDRFSAERTGGSVSTLTIQRTQQEDSAVYLCASSLSTANYGYTFGSGTRLTVV.